The 25 T cell receptor beta chains below all came from one sample that was sequenced in a study of radiation and T cells in renal cell carcinoma (dated by TCRdb to 2018 to 2021). The method behind the library was the immunoSEQ multiplex PCR assay. TCRdb carries this immuneACCESS record with in-frame sequences only. Its versions omit some clonotypes, under half of them owing to an unresolved V gene in the studies checked, with the rest unexplained. The sample yields more than 11,000 clones; approximately 50% were counted once. 10% to 15% of the sample lies in the top ten. Per the publication, the time point label means: tumor resected at nephrectomy. Explained via the paper, the treatment or condition label denotes: treatment-naive control, cytoreductive nephrectomy. This material consisted of tumor tissue, taken from a patient whose treatment was nephrectomy without radiotherapy. The receptors here all came from a man aged 50 or older with renal cell carcinoma.

V usage is TRBV4-1 and J usage is TRBJ1-6, with D possibly TRBD1 on 6 matching bases. From germline, CDR1 is MGHRA and CDR2 YSYEKL. V was pared by 6 bases and J by 0 bases, with 15 bases between. CDR3 length: 17 residues. CDR3 in amino acids: CASRGGAMSSYNSPLHF. The CDR3 nucleotides read TGCGCCAGCAGGGGGGGGGCGATGAGCTCCTATAATTCACCCCTCCACTTT.

The chain combines TRBV19 with TRBJ1-2, with 10 bases aligning to TRBD1. The CDR3 runs 14 residues. J was trimmed by 7 bases and V by 10 bases; bases with no gene match: 12. From germline, CDR1 is LNHDA and CDR2 SQIVND (reference sequence). The CDR3 nucleotides read TGTGCCACCCGGACAGGGGGGCATTCTGGTGGCTACACCTTC. This sequence encodes CATRTGGHSGGYTF. The whole variable domain, filled in from reference TRBV19 and TRBJ1-2, reads DGGITQSPKYLFRKEGQNVTLSCEQNLNHDAMYWYRQDPGQGLRLIYYSQIVNDFQKGDIAEGYSVSREKKESFPLTVTSAQKNPTAFYLCATRTGGHSGGYTFGSGTRLTVV.

V usage is TRBV18 and J usage is TRBJ2-2, with unresolved D. V was pared by 3 bases and J by 0 bases, with 5 bases between. The CDR3 has 14 residues. Germline V gives CDR1 KGHSH, CDR2 LQKENI. The DNA of the CDR3 is TGTGCCAGCTCACCGATTACGAACACCGGGGAGCTGTTTTTT. Amino acids: CASSPITNTGELFF.

V and J are TRBV10-3 and TRBJ2-2; TRBD1 matches 7 bases. V shed 4 bases and J 7 bases; nucleotides not matched to a gene: 6. The CDR3 has 14 amino acids. The germline gives CDR1 ENHRY, CDR2 SYGVKD. The CDR3 here is CAISVRGQDGELFF. DNA of the CDR3: TGTGCCATCAGTGTAAGGGGGCAGGACGGGGAGCTGTTTTTT.

V gene TRBV29-1 combines with J gene TRBJ2-3; D gene unclear. V shed 4 bases and J shed 0 bases, with 8 bases lying between them. This CDR3 is built from 13 residues. Germline V gives CDR1 SQVTM, CDR2 ANQGSEA. The CDR3 DNA follows: TGCAGCGTTGCGTCTGGTAGCACAGATACGCAGTATTTT. It translates to CSVASGSTDTQYF.

This clone has more than one count but fewer than ten. The chain carries TRBV7-7 and TRBJ2-1; the D gene could be TRBD1 or TRBD2 (5 bases each). This CDR3 has 15 residues. Per germline, CDR1 SSHAT and CDR2 FNYEAQ (reference sequence). Trimming cost V 4 bases and J 5 bases, with 15 bases left between them. The CDR3 is CASSSGTGNNNEQFF. The CDR3 nucleotides are TGTGCCAGCAGCTCCGGGACGGGGAATAACAATGAGCAGTTCTTC.

The CDR3 loop is CASSSQEWLGYTF. CDR3 in DNA: TGTGCCAGCAGCTCGCAGGAGTGGCTTGGCTACACCTTC. This sequence joins TRBV7-9 and TRBJ1-2; no definite D call. Germline V CDR1 and CDR2: SEHNR, FQNEAQ (reference sequence). This CDR3 has 13 amino acids. V gave up 4 bases and J gave up 7 bases, with 13 bases separating them.

This clone turned up a few times. V usage is TRBV5-1 and J usage is TRBJ1-4, with a tentative D call TRBD1 (5 bases). Deletions cut 4 bases from V and 7 bases from J, with 14 bases between. This CDR3 is 14 amino acids long. Germline V gene data show CDR1 as SGHRS and CDR2 as YFSETQ. In DNA form, the CDR3 reads TGCGCCAGCAGCGGAGGGGCAACCTTTGAAAAACTGTTTTTT. It translates to CASSGGATFEKLFF. Full variable domain (rest looked up from reference TRBV5-1 and TRBJ1-4): KAGVTQTPRYLIKTRGQQVTLSCSPISGHRSVSWYQQTPGQGLQFLFEYFSETQRNKGNFPGRFSGRQFSNSRSEMNVSTLELGDSALYLCASSGGATFEKLFFGSGTQLSVL.

This chain joins TRBV19 and TRBJ1-2; 8 bases are a match to TRBD1. The V gene end was trimmed by 0 bases and the J gene end by 2 bases; junction bases not matched to a gene: 5. CDR3 size: 16 residues. Per the germline V gene, CDR1 is LNHDA and CDR2 is SQIVND (reference sequence). Written as DNA, the CDR3 is TGTGCCAGTAGTATAGATTATGGGACAGGCAACTATGGCTACACCTTC. Amino acids: CASSIDYGTGNYGYTF.

The chain has TRBV9 and TRBJ1-3; unclear D gene. Germline-derived CDR1 and CDR2 are SGDLS and YYNGEE. V was clipped by 0 bases and J by 3 bases, with 10 bases between them. The CDR3 has 15 amino acids. Here the CDR3 DNA reads TGTGCCAGCAGCGTAGACGGTACGCGTGGAAACACCATATATTTT. Protein sequence: CASSVDGTRGNTIYF. Based on the CDR3 plus reference TRBV9 and TRBJ1-3, the full variable domain is DSGVTQTPKHLITATGQRVTLRCSPRSGDLSVYWYQQSLDQGLQFLIQYYNGEERAKGNILERFSAQQFPDLHSELNLSSLELGDSALYFCASSVDGTRGNTIYFGEGSWLTVV.

The V and J genes are TRBV10-1 and TRBJ2-4; the D gene is possibly TRBD2 (5 bases). Germline CDR1 reads WNHNN; CDR2 reads SYGVQD (reference sequence). The V end was cut by 2 bases, the J end by 4 bases, with 9 bases between. The CDR3 covers 14 residues. CDR3 nucleotides: TGCGCCAGCAGTGAGGCCGGCGGGAAAAACATTCAGTACTTC. It translates to CASSEAGGKNIQYF.

The V call is TRBV4-1, the J call TRBJ2-2, with a possible D match to TRBD1 (6 bases). The CDR3 consists of 13 residues. Germline CDR1 MGHRA, CDR2 YSYEKL. Trimming took off 4 bases at V and 7 bases at J, with 10 bases between the two ends. CDR3 sequence reads: CASSLQGIGELFF. Written as DNA, the CDR3 is TGCGCCAGCAGCCTACAGGGTATCGGGGAGCTGTTTTTT.

This clone was seen only a few times. The chain has TRBV14 and TRBJ1-2; 9 nucleotides align to TRBD1. Losses at the gene ends were 4 bases for V and 4 bases for J; bases not matched to a gene: 10. Germline CDR1 reads SGHDN; CDR2 reads FVKESK. The CDR3 covers 16 residues. CDR3 nucleotide sequence: TGTGCCAGCAGCCTACAGGGGGCTATTAAACTCTATGGCTACACCTTC. Its protein is CASSLQGAIKLYGYTF.

The table lists this clone with a few counts. The chain carries TRBV6-5 and TRBJ1-6; D unresolved. The CDR3 has 14 amino acids. V lost 2 bases to trimming and J lost 7 bases, with 9 bases between them. The germline gives CDR1 MNHEY, CDR2 SVGAGI. Here the CDR3 reads CASSYDGNNSPLHF. CDR3 bases: TGTGCCAGCAGTTACGACGGGAACAATTCACCCCTCCACTTT.

This CDR3 is CSVEAGNYGYTF. The CDR3 DNA sequence: TGCAGCGTTGAGGCTGGAAACTATGGCTACACCTTC. The rearrangement links TRBV29-1 to TRBJ1-2; D gene uncertain. This CDR3 comprises 12 residues. Between the trimmed V and J ends, which lost 3 bases and 2 bases, there was a span of 7 bases. Per the germline V gene, CDR1 is SQVTM and CDR2 is ANQGSEA.

The chain employs TRBV7-3 and TRBJ2-1; 11 bases align to TRBD1. Germline values: CDR1 SGHTA, CDR2 FQGTGA. After removal of 5 bases from V and 6 bases from J, the junction contained 9 bases not matched to a gene. The CDR3 has 16 amino acids. The CDR3 sequence is CASSSTRDRGSNEQFF. The DNA of the CDR3 is TGTGCCAGCAGCAGCACCCGGGACAGGGGGTCCAATGAGCAGTTCTTC.

The V and J genes are TRBV5-4 and TRBJ1-1; TRBD1 might be the D (5 bases). The germline V gene has CDR1 SGHNT and CDR2 YYREEE (reference sequence). This CDR3 is built from 14 residues. Trimming cost V 4 bases and J 7 bases, with 17 bases left between them. The CDR3 sequence is CASSTRQLSGEAFF. The CDR3 bases are TGTGCCAGCAGCACCCGACAGTTGTCGGGTGAAGCTTTCTTT.

By its share, this clone is medium-sized. This sequence joins TRBV29-1 and TRBJ1-1; D is uncertain. Trimming took 5 bases from V and 5 from J, leaving 12 bases between them. This CDR3 contains 12 residues. Germline CDR1 is SQVTM and CDR2 is ANQGSEA. The CDR3 spells CSVKGSSTEAFF. For the CDR3, the DNA is TGCAGCGTTAAAGGGTCGTCTACTGAAGCTTTCTTT.

This clone was observed a handful of times. The chain couples TRBV5-1 to TRBJ2-3, with D perhaps given as TRBD1 or TRBD2 (5 bases each). V gave up 4 bases and J gave up 0 bases, with 15 bases separating them. The CDR3 contains 16 residues. The germline gives CDR1 SGHRS, CDR2 YFSETQ. Here the CDR3 DNA reads TGCGCCAGCAGCCAAGGGGCCGGGATTAGCACAGATACGCAGTATTTT. This codes for CASSQGAGISTDTQYF. The full variable domain, rest sourced from reference TRBV5-1 and TRBJ2-3, is KAGVTQTPRYLIKTRGQQVTLSCSPISGHRSVSWYQQTPGQGLQFLFEYFSETQRNKGNFPGRFSGRQFSNSRSEMNVSTLELGDSALYLCASSQGAGISTDTQYFGPGTRLTVL.

This clone is medium-sized in the sample. The gene calls are TRBV20-1 and TRBJ1-1; D is ambiguous. V was pared by 6 bases and J by 2 bases, with 7 bases between. From germline, CDR1 is DFQATT and CDR2 SNEGSKA (reference sequence). The CDR3 spans 11 residues. CDR3 coding DNA: TGCAGTGCATGGCTTAACACTGAAGCTTTCTTT. It specifies CSAWLNTEAFF.

For the CDR3, the DNA is TGTGCCAGCAGTGAATTAGCCTGGACGGAGCAGTTCTTC. It specifies CASSELAWTEQFF. This chain connects TRBV6-4 to TRBJ2-1; D is unclear. The germline CDR1 and CDR2 sequences are MRHNA and SNTAGT. This CDR3 has 13 amino acids. V gave up 3 bases and J gave up 10 bases, with 13 bases separating them.

The chain is built from TRBV7-9 and TRBJ2-3; TRBD1 might be the D (5 bases). This CDR3 comprises 16 residues. Germline V gene data show CDR1 as SEHNR and CDR2 as FQNEAQ (reference sequence). The V end lost 2 bases, the J end lost 0 bases, and 12 bases lay between the germline ends. CDR3 loop: CASSLTRASSTDTQYF. The DNA for the CDR3 is TGTGCCAGCAGCTTAACCAGGGCCTCTAGCACAGATACGCAGTATTTT.

Sample share makes this clone medium-sized. The V call is TRBV2, the J call TRBJ2-4; D may be TRBD1 (6 bases). V gave up 6 bases and J gave up 9 bases, with 18 bases separating them. Germline V gene data show CDR1 as SNHLY and CDR2 as FYNNEI. This CDR3 spans 14 amino acids. CDR3 coding DNA: TGTGCCAGCAGAGTGTACAGGGACCCAGGCATTCAGTACTTC. Translation: CASRVYRDPGIQYF.

This clone occurred once. This chain connects TRBV12-5 to TRBJ1-5, with a tentative D call TRBD1 (5 bases). Per the germline V gene, CDR1 is LGHNT and CDR2 is FRNRAP. The V end was cut by 4 bases, the J end by 9 bases, with 25 bases between. The CDR3 is made up of 17 amino acids. CDR3 amino acids: CASGSQRRGGDVGPQHF. As DNA, the CDR3 is TGTGCTAGTGGTTCCCAGAGGAGGGGCGGCGACGTTGGGCCCCAGCATTTT. Variable domain in full (rest from reference TRBV12-5 and TRBJ1-5): DARVTQTPRHKVTEMGQEVTMRCQPILGHNTVFWYRQTMMQGLELLAYFRNRAPLDDSGMPKDRFSAEMPDATLATLKIQPSEPRDSAVYFCASGSQRRGGDVGPQHFGDGTRLSIL.

This clone appeared a few times. The V and J genes are TRBV6-6 and TRBJ1-5; D not certain. Germline V gene data show CDR1 as MNHNY and CDR2 as SVGAGI (reference sequence). Deletions cut 6 bases from V and 4 bases from J, with 19 bases between. The CDR3 totals 16 residues. CDR3 region: CASSTGSGRSNQPQHF. DNA of the CDR3: TGTGCCAGCAGCACCGGGTCCGGCAGGTCGAATCAGCCCCAGCATTTT.